Each of the 29 T cell receptor beta chains below was sequenced from the same sample in a study of T cell repertoires in cytomegalovirus infection. TCRdb reanalysed the reads using MiXCR and keeps one entry per CDR3 protein. The sample holds around 350,000 distinct CDR3 sequences, 15% to 20% seen once. Sequenced input: PBMCs. Receptors were obtained from a human donor in good health (CMV status not recorded). Some clones in this sample may be carry-over from other donors' samples.

Many counts were recorded for this clonotype. J is TRBJ2-2 and V is TRBV7-2; D is perhaps TRBD1 (6 bases). Germline V gene lookup returns CDR1 SGHTA and CDR2 FQGNSA. Between the trimmed V and J ends, which lost 1 base and 6 bases, there was a span of 9 bases. The CDR3 has 14 residues. CDR3 amino acids: CASSLVTGSGELFF. The CDR3 DNA is TGTGCCAGCAGCTTAGTTACAGGGTCCGGGGAGCTGTTTTTT.

At least ten counts were recorded for this clonotype. The gene calls are TRBV7-6 and TRBJ2-5; 7 bases agree with TRBD1. The length of the CDR3 is 14 residues. The V gene's germline CDR1 is SGHVS and CDR2 FNYEAQ. V lost 2 bases to trimming and J lost 3 bases; unmatched junction nucleotides: 3. The CDR3 sequence is CASSLSQGEETQYF. In DNA, the CDR3 is TGTGCCAGCAGCTTATCTCAGGGGGAAGAGACCCAGTACTTC.

There are many counts of this clonotype. The chain carries TRBV7-6 and TRBJ2-1, with a possible D match to TRBD1 (5 bases). The V end lost 3 bases, the J end lost 8 bases, and 11 bases lay between the germline ends. Germline CDR1 SGHVS, CDR2 FNYEAQ. The CDR3 spans 13 residues. CDR3 amino acids: CASSLVQGDEQFF. DNA of the CDR3: TGTGCCAGCAGCTTGGTCCAAGGGGATGAGCAGTTCTTC.

This chain links TRBV20-1 with TRBJ2-5; tentative D call: TRBD2 (6 bases). V lost 6 bases to trimming and J lost 6 bases, with 17 bases between them. The CDR3 extends over 13 amino acids. In germline, CDR1 is DFQATT, CDR2 SNEGSKA (reference sequence). The DNA for the CDR3 is TGCAGTGCCCCGGAGGGTGTGGGAAAGACCCAGTACTTC. Its translation: CSAPEGVGKTQYF.

This clonotype was observed at least ten times. V gene TRBV7-2 combines with J gene TRBJ1-2; tentatively, D is TRBD1 (6 bases). Germline V gives CDR1 SGHTA, CDR2 FQGNSA. The V gene lost 4 bases and the J gene lost 5 bases, with 11 bases spanning the gap. CDR3 size: 13 residues. The CDR3 coding sequence is TGTGCCAGCAGCTGGGACATACTTTATGGCTACACCTTC. Translation: CASSWDILYGYTF.

The chain joins TRBV20-1 to TRBJ2-5; D remains unclear. The CDR3 spans 12 residues. Germline CDR1 and CDR2: DFQATT and SNEGSKA (reference sequence). Deletions cut 5 bases from V and 2 bases from J, with 9 bases between. The chain's CDR3 is CSAGWEQETQYF. CDR3 sequence (DNA): TGCAGTGCTGGGTGGGAACAAGAGACCCAGTACTTC.

This clonotype was seen only a few times. The chain combines TRBV12-3 or TRBV12-4 with TRBJ1-2; no clear D. The CDR3 sequence is 12 residues long. Trimming removed 4 bases at V and 7 bases at J, with 10 bases between. Written as DNA, the CDR3 is TGTGCCAGCAGTTACGGCGGCCGTGGCTACACCTTC. Its translation: CASSYGGRGYTF.

This clonotype appeared many times. J is TRBJ2-1 and V is TRBV7-6, with D tentatively TRBD2 (5 bases). Germline lookup yields CDR1 SGHVS and CDR2 FNYEAQ. V shed 4 bases and J shed 10 bases, with 20 bases lying between them. This CDR3 comprises 15 residues. The chain's CDR3 is CASSSLDHPGREQFF. In nucleotides, the CDR3 is TGTGCCAGCAGCTCCCTGGATCACCCGGGAAGGGAGCAGTTCTTC.

This clonotype has a handful of counts. The CDR3, as DNA: TGTGCCAGCAGCTTAAGGAACCGGGAAGCTTTCTTT. Translation gives CASSLRNREAFF. V is TRBV7-2 and J is TRBJ1-1, with no clear D. CDR1 and CDR2 (germline): SGHTA, FQGNSA. Trimming took 2 bases from V and 8 from J, leaving 9 bases between them. The CDR3 totals 12 residues.

This clonotype was seen more than once but under ten times. The chain combines TRBV28 with TRBJ1-2; unclear D gene. The V end was cut by 5 bases, the J end by 4 bases, with 11 bases between. Germline CDR1 and CDR2: MDHEN and SYDVKM. This CDR3 has 13 amino acids. CDR3 residues: CASSETLSYGYTF. The CDR3, as DNA: TGTGCCAGCAGTGAGACTCTTTCCTATGGCTACACCTTC.

V and J are TRBV7-2 and TRBJ2-3, with 11 bases fitting TRBD1. Germline values: CDR1 SGHTA, CDR2 FQGNSA. The CDR3 is made up of 13 amino acids. CDR3: CGAGDRGSDTQYF. CDR3 coding DNA: TGTGGGGCCGGGGACAGGGGGTCAGATACGCAGTATTTT. The full variable domain, with the rest looked up from reference TRBV7-2 and TRBJ2-3, is GAGVSQSPSNKVTEKGKDVELRCDPISGHTALYWYRQSLGQGLEFLIYFQGNSAPDKSGLPSDRFSAERTGGSVSTLTIQRTQQEDSAVYLCGAGDRGSDTQYFGPGTRLTVL.

This clonotype was detected a few times. The rearrangement joins TRBV20-1 to TRBJ2-1, with 8 bases aligning to TRBD2. With V trimmed by 5 bases and J by 7 bases, 7 bases remained unmatched. Germline V gene data show CDR1 as DFQATT and CDR2 as SNEGSKA (reference sequence). There are 13 residues in the CDR3. Here the CDR3 reads CSALIAGTNEQFF. In DNA, the CDR3 is TGCAGTGCTCTTATAGCGGGGACGAATGAGCAGTTCTTC.

At least ten counts were recorded for this clonotype. J is TRBJ2-5 and V is TRBV7-8; D remains unclear. CDR1 is SGHVS and CDR2 is FQNEAQ in the germline V gene. CDR3 length: 14 amino acids. V lost 8 bases and J lost 5, with 18 bases in between. CDR3 residues: CASAFAALVETQYF. Written as DNA, the CDR3 is TGTGCCAGCGCCTTCGCCGCGTTGGTCGAGACCCAGTACTTC.

V and J are TRBV6-5 and TRBJ2-7, with D possibly TRBD1 on 6 matching bases. This CDR3 region has 14 residues. V was pared by 0 bases and J by 5 bases, with 11 bases between. Germline lookup yields CDR1 MNHEY and CDR2 SVGAGI. CDR3 bases: TGTGCCAGCAGTTACTCGGGGACAAGGGACGAGCAGTACTTC. Protein sequence: CASSYSGTRDEQYF.

The V call is TRBV20-1, the J call TRBJ1-4; TRBD1 might be the D (6 bases). The germline gives CDR1 DFQATT, CDR2 SNEGSKA (reference sequence). V was pared by 0 bases and J by 8 bases, with 22 bases between. The CDR3 totals 17 residues. CDR3 loop: CSARDRETGRSGEKLFF. CDR3 DNA sequence: TGCAGTGCTAGAGATCGTGAGACAGGTCGTTCTGGAGAAAAACTGTTTTTT.

A few counts support this clonotype. The genes are TRBV7-9 and TRBJ2-2; D ambiguous. This CDR3 region has 12 residues. Trimming left V 10 bases short and J 6 bases short, with 12 bases between. Germline assignment: CDR1 SEHNR and CDR2 FQNEAQ (reference sequence). CDR3: CAILVGPGELFF. DNA of the CDR3: TGTGCCATCCTCGTGGGCCCCGGGGAGCTGTTTTTT.

In this sample, this clonotype turned up many times. The V and J genes are TRBV7-8 and TRBJ2-7, with TRBD2 identical over 13 bases. With 6 bases clipped from V and 5 bases from J, the junction kept 7 bases outside the gene matches. Germline loops: CDR1 SGHVS, CDR2 FQNEAQ. The CDR3 runs to 15 residues. The CDR3 region has the DNA TGTGCCAGCAGTCTACTAGCGGGAGGGGAAAACGAGCAGTACTTC. It is translated as CASSLLAGGENEQYF.

J is TRBJ2-1 and V is TRBV11-2; the D call may be TRBD1 or TRBD2 (6 bases each). V dropped 6 bases and J dropped 0 bases, with 15 bases sitting between them. The V gene's germline CDR1 is SGHAT and CDR2 FQNNGV. The CDR3 sequence is 16 residues long. The CDR3 sequence: CASRRVRGRSYNEQFF. CDR3 bases: TGTGCCAGCAGAAGGGTCCGGGGGCGCTCCTACAATGAGCAGTTCTTC.

This clonotype was seen only a few times. The chain employs TRBV5-1 and TRBJ2-5, with D uncertain. V was cut by 6 bases and J by 0 bases, with 12 bases left in between. This CDR3 contains 14 residues. CDR1 SGHRS and CDR2 YFSETQ come from the germline V gene. This CDR3 reads CASMIGQNQETQYF. The CDR3 nucleotides read TGCGCCAGCATGATCGGGCAGAACCAAGAGACCCAGTACTTC. The variable domain in full, with the rest retrieved from reference TRBV5-1 and TRBJ2-5, is KAGVTQTPRYLIKTRGQQVTLSCSPISGHRSVSWYQQTPGQGLQFLFEYFSETQRNKGNFPGRFSGRQFSNSRSEMNVSTLELGDSALYLCASMIGQNQETQYFGPGTRLLVL.

The chain couples TRBV10-3 to TRBJ2-5, with D maybe TRBD1 (5 bases). CDR3 length equals 14 residues. V was clipped by 8 bases and J by 2 bases, with 15 bases between them. The germline gives CDR1 ENHRY, CDR2 SYGVKD. The DNA of the CDR3 is TGTGCCATCCAGGGTGGGCAGGAGCAAGAGACCCAGTACTTC. The encoded protein is CAIQGGQEQETQYF.

This clonotype showed up many times. The rearrangement uses TRBV6-1 and TRBJ1-2; D gene unclear. The V gene lost 7 bases and the J gene lost 2 bases, with 17 bases spanning the gap. CDR1 is MNHNS, CDR2 SASEGT, per germline. The CDR3 spans 15 residues. CDR3 nucleotide sequence: TGTGCCAGCACCCGGAGTGCGGTGGGGAACTATGGCTACACCTTC. It specifies CASTRSAVGNYGYTF.

The table lists this clonotype with many counts. Given a much more abundant clone one base away, this may be a read error. The chain has TRBV7-9 and TRBJ1-1, with 9 nucleotides matching TRBD1. The V and J ends lost 4 bases and 3 bases, in that order; junction bases with no gene match: 0. Germline V gene lookup returns CDR1 SEHNR and CDR2 FQNEAQ (reference sequence). This CDR3 has 13 amino acids. In DNA form, the CDR3 reads TGTGCCAGCAGCTGGACAGGGGACACTGAAGCTTTCTTT. Its translation is CASSWTGDTEAFF.

This clonotype was seen many times. The chain has TRBV7-2 and TRBJ2-3; TRBD2 aligns across 8 bases. J lost 2 bases, V lost 0 bases, and 1 base had no gene match. CDR3 length: 15 amino acids. The germline CDR1 and CDR2 sequences are SGHTA and FQGNSA. The CDR3 region is CASSLAGLATDTQYF. The CDR3 DNA reads as TGTGCCAGCAGCTTAGCAGGACTAGCCACAGATACGCAGTATTTT.

This clonotype was detected ten times or more. J is TRBJ2-3 and V is TRBV7-2; the D gene is possibly TRBD1 (6 bases). Between the trimmed V and J ends, which lost 5 bases and 0 bases, there was a span of 12 bases. CDR3 length equals 15 residues. Germline assignment: CDR1 SGHTA and CDR2 FQGNSA. The CDR3 here is CASSRTGLSTDTQYF. The DNA of the CDR3 is TGTGCCAGCAGCCGTACAGGGCTAAGCACAGATACGCAGTATTTT.

This clonotype was counted between two and nine times. The chain employs TRBV29-1 and TRBJ2-3; D may be TRBD1 (6 bases). The CDR3 consists of 11 residues. Trimming removed 2 bases at V and 8 bases at J, with 8 bases between. Looked up from germline, CDR1 is SQVTM and CDR2 is ANQGSEA. The CDR3 protein is CSVELGATQYF. DNA for the CDR3: TGCAGCGTTGAATTGGGGGCTACGCAGTATTTT.

This chain joins TRBV28 and TRBJ1-2; 8 bases are shared with TRBD1. V lost 6 bases, J lost 4 bases, and 7 bases stayed unmatched. Germline V gene sequence: CDR1 MDHEN, CDR2 SYDVKM. CDR3 length equals 14 residues. The CDR3 nucleotides read TGTGCCAGCAGCCAGGGGGCCATTCTCTATGGCTACACCTTC. Encoded protein: CASSQGAILYGYTF.

Only a few counts were recorded for this clonotype. This chain joins TRBV7-7 and TRBJ2-2; perhaps TRBD2 as D (5 bases). Germline V CDR1 and CDR2: SSHAT, FNYEAQ (reference sequence). The CDR3 totals 17 residues. V was cut by 6 bases and J by 0 bases, with 17 bases left in between. The CDR3 region has the DNA TGTGCCAGCAGTCCCCAAACCCGGGGAACGAACACCGGGGAGCTGTTTTTT. Translation: CASSPQTRGTNTGELFF.

The J gene is TRBJ2-7, the V gene TRBV4-1; D ambiguous. Per germline, CDR1 MGHRA and CDR2 YSYEKL. The CDR3 sequence is 16 residues long. V lost 4 bases and J 3 bases, leaving 19 bases between the germline ends. Written as DNA, the CDR3 is TGCGCCAGCAGCCCAAAGCCCGACGGGCTATACTACGAGCAGTACTTC. It codes for CASSPKPDGLYYEQYF.

This chain connects TRBV12-3 or TRBV12-4 to TRBJ2-2; no reliable D call. V dropped 4 bases and J dropped 2 bases, with 14 bases sitting between them. The CDR3 contains 16 residues. The CDR3, as DNA: TGTGCCAGCAGTTCCCGGCTTGGTCGAAACACCGGGGAGCTGTTTTTT. As protein: CASSSRLGRNTGELFF.